A selection of T cell receptor beta chains follows, all from one sample in a study of sequential checkpoint blockade in melanoma. Data came from immunoSEQ multiplex PCR; TCRdb stores just in-frame clones and leaves some out. Seen here are more than 15,000 clones, 65% to 80% observed once, and the top ten hold 20% to 25%. Material: CD8+ T cells sorted from blood (inferred from file names), obtained from a patient given nivolumab and ipilimumab in sequence. These receptors originate from a human donor with melanoma. Both conserved end residues are part of each CDR3. Each record gives: D gene, J gene, V gene, clone size, CDR3 DNA, CDR3 protein. A D gene is named only where the DNA matches it firmly. The listing skips clone size in some rows; elsewhere it reads once, few, many or a size class.

TRBD2,TRBJ2-3,TRBV6-4,NA,TGTGCCAGCAGTGACTCTGAAGGGACTAGCGGATCTGTCACAGATACGCAGTATTTT,CASSDSEGTSGSVTDTQYF
NA,TRBJ1-2,TRBV5-6,NA,TGTGCCAGCAACAACAGAGTACCTAACTATGGCTACACCTTC,CASNNRVPNYGYTF
TRBD1,TRBJ1-2,TRBV7-6,medium-sized,TGTGCCAGCAGAGGGGACAGTCTGGGCTACACCTTC,CASRGDSLGYTF
NA,TRBJ2-7,TRBV13,NA,TGTGCCAGCAGCTCCCAAGGGGCGCTCTCCTACGAGCAGTACTTC,CASSSQGALSYEQYF
TRBD1,TRBJ2-7,TRBV7-9,NA,TGTGCCGTATCGGGACAGGCGGTATACGAGCAGTACTTC,CAVSGQAVYEQYF
TRBD2,TRBJ2-1,TRBV10-2,few,TGCGCCAGCAGTACGGGACTAGCGGGGGGGCAGGATGAGCAGTTCTTC,CASSTGLAGGQDEQFF
TRBD1,TRBJ1-1,TRBV4-1,NA,TGCGCCAGCAGCCAAGGACAGGGGGAAGGGGCTGAAGCTTTCTTT,CASSQGQGEGAEAFF
TRBD1,TRBJ2-2,TRBV6-4,once,TGTGCCAGCAGTGAAGACAGGGAGACCGGGGAGCTGTTTTTT,CASSEDRETGELFF
NA,TRBJ1-6,TRBV11-2,NA,TGTGCCAGCAGCCCTCCTTGGGGGGAGAATTCACCCCTCCACTTT,CASSPPWGENSPLHF
TRBD1,TRBJ2-7,TRBV7-2,NA,TGTGCCAGCAACCCGACAGGGACCAGCTCCTACGAGCAGTACTTC,CASNPTGTSSYEQYF
NA,TRBJ2-7,TRBV15,NA,TGTGCCACCAGCAGAGATATCGGAGGCGAGCAGTACTTC,CATSRDIGGEQYF
NA,TRBJ1-2,TRBV6-5,NA,TGTGCCAGCAGTTACTCGAACCGCGGGGGCTATGGCTACACCTTC,CASSYSNRGGYGYTF
NA,TRBJ2-5,TRBV4-1,NA,TGCGCCAGCAGCCCCCCGGGGTCGAGGGAGACCCAGTACTTC,CASSPPGSRETQYF
NA,TRBJ2-3,TRBV7-8,few,TGTGCCAGCAGCTTAGACCGGAGAACAGATACGCAGTATTTT,CASSLDRRTDTQYF
NA,TRBJ1-2,TRBV6-1,NA,TGTGCCAGCAGTGATTGGGAAGCGGATGGCTACACCTTC,CASSDWEADGYTF
TRBD2,TRBJ2-5,TRBV7-7,few,TGTGCCAGCAGGAAAGGACTAGCGCAAGAGACCCAGTACTTC,CASRKGLAQETQYF
TRBD1,TRBJ2-1,TRBV4-3,NA,TGCGCCAGCAGCCAAGGACAGGGAACCTACAATGAGCAGTTCTTC,CASSQGQGTYNEQFF
TRBD1,TRBJ1-2,TRBV7-8,NA,TGTGCCAGCAGCCTCCACAGGGGAGGAAAGGAAGATGGCTACACCTTC,CASSLHRGGKEDGYTF
NA,TRBJ1-5,TRBV9,NA,TGTGCCAGCAGCGTAGGGGGAGGGCTGGAGGGAAATCAGCCCCAGCATTTT,CASSVGGGLEGNQPQHF
TRBD2,TRBJ2-2,TRBV4-2,NA,TGTGCCAGCAGCCAAGAACTAGCGGACTACACCGGGGAGCTGTTTTTT,CASSQELADYTGELFF
NA,TRBJ2-3,TRBV5-1,NA,TGCGCCAGCAGCCGGGGGGATACGCAGTATTTT,CASSRGDTQYF
TRBD1,TRBJ1-2,TRBV7-9,NA,TGTGCCAGCAGCTCCGGGACAGCCCTAGCAATTAACTATGGCTACACCTTC,CASSSGTALAINYGYTF
NA,TRBJ2-1,TRBV29-1,NA,TGCAGCGTTGAGGGTAACCGGGACATTAGGAGCTCCTACAATGAGCAGTTCTTC,CSVEGNRDIRSSYNEQFF
NA,TRBJ2-7,TRBV4-1,NA,TGCGCCAGCTCCTTTGGGGGGTCCGAGCAGTACTTC,CASSFGGSEQYF
TRBD2,TRBJ2-3,TRBV7-9,NA,TGTGCCAGCAGACCTAGCGGGGTGGGAAATACGCAGTATTTT,CASRPSGVGNTQYF
NA,TRBJ2-7,TRBV5-4,NA,TGTGCCAGCAGCTCCCGGGACAATATCTACGAGCAGTACTTC,CASSSRDNIYEQYF
NA,TRBJ2-3,TRBV5-1,few,TGCGCCAGCAGCTTGGAACAGGCCACAGATACGCAGTATTTT,CASSLEQATDTQYF
TRBD2,TRBJ2-7,TRBV7-8,NA,TGTGCCAGCAGCTTGGGGGGGGTCAACGAGCAGTACTTC,CASSLGGVNEQYF
NA,TRBJ1-2,TRBV11-2,NA,TGTGCCAGCAGCTTAGATCAGAATGGCTACACCTTC,CASSLDQNGYTF
TRBD2,TRBJ2-3,TRBV7-3,NA,TGTGCCAGCAGCTTATGGCGGGGGGCCACAGATACGCAGTATTTT,CASSLWRGATDTQYF
NA,TRBJ1-4,TRBV19,few,TGTGCCAGTAAGAAGAGACAGAATAATGAAAAACTGTTTTTT,CASKKRQNNEKLFF
NA,TRBJ1-1,TRBV10-3,NA,TGTGCCACGGGAAACACTGAAGCTTTCTTT,CATGNTEAFF
TRBD2,TRBJ2-1,TRBV7-9,NA,TGTGCCAGCAGAACACCGGGACTAGGCGCCAATGAGCAGTTCTTC,CASRTPGLGANEQFF
TRBD1,TRBJ1-2,TRBV7-8,NA,TGTGCCAGCAGCTTAGGGGGAACAGGGGGCGACTATGGCTACACCTTC,CASSLGGTGGDYGYTF
NA,TRBJ2-1,TRBV5-6,NA,TGTGCCAGCTGGCGGGGATCCGCTCTCCATGAGCAGTTCTTC,CASWRGSALHEQFF
NA,TRBJ1-2,TRBV4-1,NA,TGCGCCAGCAGCCAAGACGTGTTAGAAGGCTACACCTTC,CASSQDVLEGYTF
TRBD1,TRBJ1-1,TRBV7-3,NA,TGTGCCAGCAGCGTACAGGGGGGGAACACTGAAGCTTTCTTT,CASSVQGGNTEAFF
NA,TRBJ2-1,TRBV28,NA,TGTGCCAGCAGTTCTGTATCCAGGGGTGGGAGAAATGAGCAGTTCTTC,CASSSVSRGGRNEQFF
TRBD1,TRBJ1-2,TRBV13,NA,TGTGCCAGCAGCCTTGGGACAGGGAAAGCTGATGGCTACACCTTC,CASSLGTGKADGYTF
NA,TRBJ1-5,TRBV4-3,NA,TGCGCCAGCAGCCAAGTATGGGAGCCTGACCTAAGCAATCAGCCCCAGCATTTT,CASSQVWEPDLSNQPQHF
NA,TRBJ2-5,TRBV9,few,TGTGCCAGCAGCGTAGTGCCGGGGTCCGAAGAGACCCAGTACTTC,CASSVVPGSEETQYF